This T cell receptor (beta chain) was sequenced in a study of CD8 T cells in ankylosing spondylitis. TCRdb re-called the 5' RACE reads with MiXCR, one entry per CDR3 protein. Altogether tens of thousands of distinct CDR3 sequences are present, 9% to 12% being singletons, with the ten largest covering roughly 16%. V shed 6 bases and J 2 bases; nucleotides not matched to a gene: 11. CDR1 and CDR2 from the germline V gene are MNHNS and SASEGT. This CDR3 is built from 16 residues. This clonotype was detected ten times or more. Its antigen is not known. Study-level findings and limits: A TCR beta motif of about eight highly homologous variants seemed to mark ankylosing spondylitis blood.

This clonotype was obtained from a male donor with ankylosing spondylitis or in good health (not recorded which). The J gene is TRBJ2-7, the V gene TRBV6-1; TRBD2 matches 9 bases. Sequencing input: blood, either unsorted or a sorted T cell fraction (not recorded which). DNA for the CDR3: TGTGCCAGCAGAAGCGGACTAGCGAGAAATCCCTACGAGCAGTACTTC. Translating it yields CASRSGLARNPYEQYF.